This T cell receptor (beta chain) was documented in a study of CD8+ T cells in alopecia areata. Notes on this clone: This may stem from a read error, because a much larger clone lies one nucleotide away.

cDNA serving as the sequencing template came from extracted, reverse transcribed RNA. Generated by immunoSEQ multiplex PCR, the TCRdb table keeps only in-frame clones and is missing some. The sample consists of around 140,000 clones, roughly 53% of them appearing once. The length of the CDR3 is 11 residues. Germline V CDR1 and CDR2: SGHNT, YENEEA. V dropped 1 base and J dropped 4 bases, with 1 base sitting between them. Here the sequenced sample was CD4+ T cells sorted from blood, taken at week 0. J is TRBJ2-5 and V is TRBV11-3; D gene unclear. The sequence derives from a human donor with alopecia areata. CDR3 nucleotides: TGTGCCAGCAGCTTAGCAGAGACCCAGTACTTC. It encodes CASSLAETQYF.